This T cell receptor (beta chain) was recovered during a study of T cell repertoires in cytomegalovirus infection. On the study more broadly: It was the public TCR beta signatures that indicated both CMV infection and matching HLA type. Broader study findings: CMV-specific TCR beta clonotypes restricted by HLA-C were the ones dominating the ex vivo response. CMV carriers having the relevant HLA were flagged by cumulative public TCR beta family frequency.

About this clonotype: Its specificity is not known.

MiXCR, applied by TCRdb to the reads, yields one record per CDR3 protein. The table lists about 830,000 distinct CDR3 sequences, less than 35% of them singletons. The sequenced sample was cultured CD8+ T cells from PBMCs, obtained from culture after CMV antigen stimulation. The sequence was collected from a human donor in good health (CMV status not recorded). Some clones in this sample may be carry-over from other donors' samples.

CDR3 DNA: TGTGCCAGCAGATCAGGATTCTCTGGGGCCAACGTCCTGACTTTC. Translated, it gives CASRSGFSGANVLTF. The rearrangement joins TRBV27 to TRBJ2-6; D is unresolved. V gave up 6 bases and J gave up 0 bases, with 9 bases separating them. The CDR3 spans 15 residues. Germline V gene data show CDR1 as MNHEY and CDR2 as SMNVEV (reference sequence).